These T cell receptor beta chains were read from a single sample in a study of blood T cell repertoires in COVID-19. Libraries were prepared by immunoSEQ multiplex PCR; TCRdb keeps only in-frame clonotypes and omits some of them. The data contain about 97,000 clones, about 90% of them singletons. Sequenced sample: peripheral blood. Receptors originate from a middle-aged man with acute or convalescent COVID-19. CDR3s include the opening cysteine and the closing phenylalanine or tryptophan. D genes are given only for firm matches. Size is omitted from some rows. Given values are once, few, many or a class for expanded clones.

few,.,15,TRBJ2-6,TRBV6-5,CASRTGGSGANVLTF,TGTGCCAGCCGGACCGGGGGCTCTGGGGCCAACGTCCTGACTTTC
.,.,12,TRBJ1-1,TRBV3-1/TRBV3-2,CASSLRGTEAFF,TGTGCCAGCAGCCTCCGGGGGACTGAAGCTTTCTTT
.,TRBD1,16,TRBJ1-1,TRBV6-6,CASSSPRQGGNTEAFF,TGTGCCAGCAGTTCCCCTCGACAGGGTGGGAACACTGAAGCTTTCTTT
once,TRBD1,16,TRBJ1-1,TRBV7-2,CASSAGQGAGGTEAFF,TGTGCCAGCAGCGCCGGACAGGGCGCGGGTGGCACTGAAGCTTTCTTT
.,TRBD1,15,TRBJ2-1,TRBV7-9,CASRVGTGAYNEQFF,TGTGCCAGCAGGGTTGGGACAGGGGCGTACAATGAGCAGTTCTTC
.,.,12,TRBJ2-7,TRBV12-5,CASSDRTYEQYF,TGTGCTAGTTCGGACAGAACCTACGAGCAGTACTTC
few,TRBD1,14,TRBJ2-7,TRBV3-1/TRBV3-2,CASSPRQGSYEQYF,TGTGCCAGCAGCCCCAGACAGGGTAGCTACGAGCAGTACTTC
.,.,12,TRBJ2-5,TRBV29-1,CSVRSGEETQYF,TGCAGCGTCCGATCGGGGGAAGAGACCCAGTACTTC
.,.,15,TRBJ2-2,TRBV6-1,CASSGARGGTGELFF,TGTGCCAGCAGTGGAGCGAGAGGGGGCACCGGGGAGCTGTTTTTT
.,.,11,TRBJ2-2,TRBV4-1,CASTGDRELFF,TGCGCCAGCACGGGGGACCGGGAGCTGTTTTTT
.,TRBD2,14,TRBJ2-5,TRBV11-3,CASSSGGGQETQYF,TGTGCCAGCAGCTCCGGCGGGGGACAAGAGACCCAGTACTTC
.,.,14,TRBJ1-1,TRBV5-6,CASSLDSLNTEAFF,TGTGCCAGCAGCTTGGACAGTTTGAACACTGAAGCTTTCTTT
.,TRBD2,17,TRBJ2-1,TRBV5-4,CASSLAGGGPSYNEQFF,TGTGCCAGCAGCTTGGCCGGGGGGGGGCCCTCCTACAATGAGCAGTTCTTC
.,.,12,TRBJ2-7,TRBV30,CAWGQSSYEQYF,TGTGCCTGGGGACAGAGCTCCTACGAGCAGTACTTC
.,TRBD1,15,TRBJ2-3,TRBV18,CASSRGTGETDTQYF,TGTGCCAGCTCACGAGGGACAGGGGAGACAGATACGCAGTATTTT
once,.,14,TRBJ1-2,TRBV5-4,CASTFGQRDYGYTF,TGTGCCAGCACTTTCGGACAGCGCGACTATGGCTACACCTTC
.,TRBD2,14,TRBJ2-1,TRBV27,CASSPGGSYNEQFF,TGTGCCAGCAGTCCGGGGGGTTCCTACAATGAGCAGTTCTTC
.,.,16,TRBJ1-4,TRBV14,CASSQDSPGTNEKLFF,TGTGCCAGCAGCCAAGATAGCCCGGGGACTAATGAAAAACTGTTTTTT
.,.,14,TRBJ2-2,TRBV23-1,CASSQFEGPGELFF,TGCGCCAGCAGTCAATTCGAGGGCCCCGGGGAGCTGTTTTTT
.,TRBD1,14,TRBJ1-5,TRBV18,CASSPGQGNQPQHF,TGTGCCAGCTCACCGGGACAGGGCAATCAGCCCCAGCATTTT
.,TRBD1,15,TRBJ1-1,TRBV19,CASSITGQQNTEAFF,TGTGCCAGTAGTATAACGGGACAGCAGAACACTGAAGCTTTCTTT
.,TRBD1,15,TRBJ1-1,TRBV18,CASSPRQGQNTEAFF,TGTGCCAGCTCACCCCGACAGGGTCAAAACACTGAAGCTTTCTTT
.,.,12,TRBJ2-5,TRBV7-2,CASSFSGETQYF,TGTGCCAGCAGCTTTTCAGGGGAGACCCAGTACTTC
once,.,13,TRBJ1-1,TRBV29-1,CSVEGGRDTEAFF,TGCAGCGTTGAGGGAGGGAGGGACACTGAAGCTTTCTTT
.,TRBD1,15,TRBJ2-5,TRBV9,CASSALQGATETQYF,TGTGCCAGCAGCGCATTACAGGGGGCAACAGAGACCCAGTACTTC
once,TRBD1,14,TRBJ1-1,TRBV6-5,CASSFTQGATEAFF,TGTGCCAGCAGTTTTACACAGGGGGCTACTGAAGCTTTCTTT
few,.,13,TRBJ1-1,TRBV27,CASSLLLDSEAFF,TGTGCCAGCAGTCTTCTCCTGGACAGTGAAGCTTTCTTT
.,.,15,TRBJ1-5,TRBV6-5,CASIEGGTGNQPQHF,TGTGCCAGCATCGAGGGGGGGACGGGCAATCAGCCCCAGCATTTT
.,TRBD1,17,TRBJ1-2,TRBV4-2,CASSPSGQGGRNYGYTF,TGTGCCAGCAGCCCTTCGGGACAGGGGGGCCGTAACTATGGCTACACCTTC
.,.,14,TRBJ2-4,TRBV3-1/TRBV3-2,CASRDLKTKNIQYF,TGTGCCAGCCGGGACTTGAAGACCAAAAACATTCAGTACTTC
few,TRBD2,14,TRBJ2-2,TRBV19,CASFPGGYTGELFF,TGTGCCAGTTTCCCGGGGGGATACACCGGGGAGCTGTTTTTT
.,TRBD2,19,TRBJ2-3,TRBV5-1,CASHGTSGGPLGGTDTQYF,TGCGCCAGCCATGGGACTAGCGGGGGGCCCTTAGGCGGCACAGATACGCAGTATTTT
once,.,15,TRBJ1-2,TRBV9,CASSRDIGGHYGYTF,TGTGCCAGCAGCCGGGACATTGGCGGGCACTATGGCTACACCTTC
.,.,14,TRBJ1-4,TRBV5-4,CASSLRETNEKLFF,TGTGCCAGCAGCTTGAGAGAGACTAATGAAAAACTGTTTTTT
.,.,14,TRBJ1-4,TRBV28,CASSLQGSREKLFF,TGTGCCAGCAGTTTACAGGGTTCAAGAGAAAAACTGTTTTTT
.,.,14,TRBJ2-1,TRBV19,CASSMVGGKHEQFF,TGTGCCAGTAGTATGGTAGGAGGGAAACATGAGCAGTTCTTC
.,.,17,TRBJ1-3,TRBV14,CASSPHPRVSSGNTIYF,TGTGCCAGCAGCCCGCATCCCCGGGTTTCCTCTGGAAACACCATATATTTT
.,.,15,TRBJ2-2,TRBV27,CASSLSSRNTGELFF,TGTGCCAGCAGTTTATCGTCCAGGAACACCGGGGAGCTGTTTTTT
.,.,14,TRBJ1-1,TRBV14,CASSQESRGSEAFF,TGTGCCAGCAGCCAAGAATCTCGGGGATCTGAAGCTTTCTTT
.,TRBD1,14,TRBJ1-5,TRBV6-5,CASSPSTGWEPQHF,TGTGCCAGCAGCCCCTCGACAGGGTGGGAGCCCCAGCATTTT
.,.,13,TRBJ2-7,TRBV5-1,CASSLDGVDEQYF,TGCGCCAGCAGCTTGGACGGAGTCGACGAGCAGTACTTC
.,.,13,TRBJ2-7,TRBV7-5,CVRGPWGDYEQYF,TGTGTCAGAGGCCCCTGGGGCGACTACGAGCAGTACTTC
.,TRBD1,14,TRBJ1-4,TRBV2,CASGMTGRVEKLFF,TGTGCCAGTGGGATGACAGGGAGAGTCGAAAAACTGTTTTTT
.,.,14,TRBJ2-7,TRBV15,CATSRDRAGAEQYF,TGTGCCACCAGCAGAGATCGCGCAGGGGCCGAGCAGTACTTC
.,.,15,TRBJ1-4,TRBV28,CASSPPDLGNEKLFF,TGTGCCAGCAGTCCCCCGGACTTGGGGAACGAAAAACTGTTTTTT
.,.,15,TRBJ2-2,TRBV5-4,CASSSWGGKTGELFF,TGTGCCAGCAGCTCCTGGGGGGGCAAGACCGGGGAGCTGTTTTTT